The rows below give T cell receptor beta chains drawn from one sample of a study of STAT5B mutations in CD4+ large granular lymphocyte leukemia. The repertoire was sequenced with immunoSEQ multiplex PCR; TCRdb's copy has only in-frame clones and lacks some. This repertoire shows roughly 36,000 clones, approximately 88% found once; its top ten account for 0.95% to 1%. Sequencing was done on a sample of CD4+ T cells from blood buffy coats. Receptors originate from a human donor in good health. The CDR3 runs from the conserved cysteine through the conserved F or W. The D gene is left open where the match is weak. Expanded clones get a size class; other rows say once, few or many, or leave the size out.

j_call v_call d_call clone_size cdr3_aa cdr3_nt
TRBJ2-7 TRBV7-2 NA NA CASEGGEIYEQYF TGTGCCAGCGAGGGGGGAGAGATCTACGAGCAGTACTTC
TRBJ1-1 TRBV4-1 NA few CASSQEETGNTEAFF TGCGCCAGCAGCCAAGAGGAAACAGGAAACACTGAAGCTTTCTTT
TRBJ1-3 TRBV7-3 NA NA CASSLGPPSGNTIYF TGTGCCAGCAGCCTGGGGCCTCCTTCTGGAAACACCATATATTTT
TRBJ2-5 TRBV7-8 NA NA CASSFRLGQETQYF TGTGCCAGCAGCTTCCGGCTTGGCCAAGAGACCCAGTACTTC
TRBJ2-3 TRBV9 TRBD2 NA CASSVALAGYSTDTQYF TGTGCCAGCAGCGTAGCTCTAGCGGGGTATAGCACAGATACGCAGTATTTT
TRBJ2-2 TRBV6-5 NA once CASSYVWRGTGELFF TGTGCCAGCAGTTACGTTTGGCGGGGCACCGGGGAGCTGTTTTTT
TRBJ2-7 TRBV7-2 NA NA CASSPLPPSEQYF TGTGCCAGCAGCCCGCTGCCCCCTTCCGAGCAGTACTTC
TRBJ1-3 TRBV7-2 NA NA CASSFFSPIIGNTIYF TGTGCCAGCAGCTTTTTCTCCCCTATTATAGGAAACACCATATATTTT
TRBJ2-1 TRBV4-1 NA NA CASSQDSDRRDEQFF TGCGCCAGCAGCCAGGATAGCGACAGGCGGGATGAGCAGTTCTTC
TRBJ2-1 TRBV5-1 NA once CASSLDPPSGASYNEQFF TGCGCCAGCAGCTTGGATCCGCCGTCGGGGGCTTCCTACAATGAGCAGTTCTTC
TRBJ2-7 TRBV7-2 TRBD1 NA CASSLVVDVGTAYEQYF TGTGCCAGCAGCTTAGTAGTGGACGTCGGGACAGCCTACGAGCAGTACTTC
TRBJ1-1 TRBV28 TRBD1 NA CASSQPSGTGRAFF TGTGCCAGCAGTCAACCATCCGGGACAGGGCGAGCTTTCTTT
TRBJ1-1 TRBV7-9 TRBD1 NA CASSLTGTAKFEAFF TGTGCCAGCAGTCTTACCGGGACAGCCAAATTTGAAGCTTTCTTT
TRBJ1-2 TRBV11-2 NA once CASSLLPGAGGYTF TGTGCCAGCAGCTTACTCCCGGGGGCTGGTGGCTACACCTTC
TRBJ2-7 TRBV19 TRBD1 NA CASKEAGTGSYEQYF TGTGCCAGTAAGGAGGCCGGGACAGGCTCCTACGAGCAGTACTTC
TRBJ2-3 TRBV9 NA NA CASSFPGGSTDTQYF TGTGCCAGCAGCTTCCCAGGGGGGAGCACAGATACGCAGTATTTT
TRBJ1-6 TRBV5-1 NA few CASSLGAEYNSPLHF TGCGCCAGCAGCTTGGGAGCAGAGTATAATTCACCCCTCCACTTT
TRBJ1-2 TRBV18 NA NA CASSPPLRIYGYTF TGTGCCAGCTCACCACCGCTCAGGATCTATGGCTACACCTTC
TRBJ1-2 TRBV7-2 NA NA CASSFGIRYGYTF TGTGCCAGCAGCTTCGGAATCCGCTATGGCTACACCTTC
TRBJ2-5 TRBV19 TRBD2 NA CASRGRRGLGISTSGEETQYF TGTGCCAGTAGAGGGAGGCGGGGGCTGGGTATTTCGACTAGCGGGGAAGAGACCCAGTACTTC
TRBJ2-1 TRBV11-3 NA NA CASTRSDISYNEQFF TGTGCCAGCACCCGAAGTGACATCTCCTACAATGAGCAGTTCTTC
TRBJ2-3 TRBV13 TRBD2 NA CASSLSGRATDTQYF TGTGCCAGCAGCTTGAGCGGGAGGGCCACAGATACGCAGTATTTT
TRBJ1-6 TRBV28 TRBD1 NA CASNRQGYNSPLHF TGTGCCAGCAATAGACAGGGGTATAATTCACCCCTCCACTTT
TRBJ2-3 TRBV19 NA NA CASSIPGADTQYF TGTGCCAGTAGTATCCCGGGGGCAGATACGCAGTATTTT
TRBJ2-3 TRBV25-1 TRBD1 NA CASSEIGTGDTDTQYF TGTGCCAGCAGTGAAATTGGGACAGGGGACACAGATACGCAGTATTTT
TRBJ1-6 TRBV5-1 NA NA CASSFNGQWDSPLHF TGCGCCAGCAGCTTTAACGGACAGTGGGATTCACCCCTCCACTTT
TRBJ2-5 TRBV11-1 NA NA CASSLVGLRQYF TGTGCCAGCAGCTTAGTCGGCTTGCGACAGTACTTC
TRBJ2-5 TRBV7-8 NA once CASTRLVQETQYF TGTGCCAGCACCAGGTTGGTTCAAGAGACCCAGTACTTC
TRBJ2-1 TRBV6-5 TRBD2 NA CASSPGRHHNEQFF TGTGCCAGCAGCCCCGGGAGGCACCACAATGAGCAGTTCTTC
TRBJ1-2 TRBV9 TRBD1 NA CASSAFRDSRGYTF TGTGCCAGCAGCGCTTTCCGGGACAGCCGCGGGTACACCTTC
TRBJ2-3 TRBV7-2 NA NA CASSIRQADTQYF TGTGCCAGCAGCATCAGACAGGCAGATACGCAGTATTTT
TRBJ2-3 TRBV4-3 TRBD2 NA CASSQRGLLAGGTDTQYF TGCGCCAGCAGCCAGAGGGGATTACTAGCGGGGGGCACAGATACGCAGTATTTT
TRBJ1-4 TRBV12-5 NA NA CASGPEKEKLFF TGTGCTAGTGGTCCCGAGAAAGAAAAACTGTTTTTT
TRBJ2-2 TRBV27 TRBD2 NA CASGQTSGRGPGELFF TGTGCCAGCGGGCAAACTAGCGGGAGAGGCCCCGGGGAGCTGTTTTTT
TRBJ1-2 TRBV5-1 NA NA CASSSGGRRDGASGTF TGCGCCAGCAGCTCCGGCGGTAGACGGGACGGGGCAAGCGGAACCTTC
TRBJ2-7 TRBV7-2 TRBD1 NA CASSRQGTYEQYF TGTGCCAGCAGCAGACAGGGGACCTACGAGCAGTACTTC
TRBJ1-1 TRBV6-6 TRBD1 NA CASSYGGQMNTEAFF TGTGCCAGCAGTTACGGGGGACAGATGAACACTGAAGCTTTCTTT
TRBJ2-7 TRBV5-6 NA NA CASSLSASSYEQYF TGTGCCAGCAGCTTGTCCGCCAGCTCCTACGAGCAGTACTTC
TRBJ2-1 TRBV9 NA once CASSVEGGYYQFF TGTGCCAGCAGCGTAGAAGGGGGTTACTACCAGTTCTTC
TRBJ2-3 TRBV9 NA NA CASSVDPDGLSTDTQYF TGTGCCAGCAGCGTAGACCCCGACGGATTAAGCACAGATACGCAGTATTTT
TRBJ1-5 TRBV5-1 NA NA CASSLSSGSNQPQHF TGCGCCAGCAGCTTATCATCAGGGTCTAATCAGCCCCAGCATTTT
TRBJ2-2 TRBV9 TRBD2 few CASTRGGLAGRELFF TGTGCCAGCACCCGGGGGGGGCTAGCGGGCCGGGAGCTGTTTTTT
TRBJ1-6 TRBV25-1 NA NA CATGREYNSPLHF TGTGCCACAGGACGGGAGTATAATTCACCCCTCCACTTT
TRBJ2-3 TRBV4-3 NA NA CASSSAYRTDTQYF TGCGCCAGCAGCAGCGCTTACCGCACAGATACGCAGTATTTT
TRBJ2-5 TRBV5-1 NA NA CASNLGTNQETQYF TGCGCCAGCAACCTTGGGACAAACCAAGAGACCCAGTACTTC
TRBJ1-1 TRBV7-9 TRBD1 NA CASRHDRVGTEAFF TGTGCCAGCAGACACGACAGGGTGGGCACTGAAGCTTTCTTT
TRBJ2-1 TRBV13 NA NA CASSLRHEQFF TGTGCCAGCAGCTTACGGCATGAGCAGTTCTTC
TRBJ1-4 TRBV19 NA NA CASSILGAAGRTFF TGTGCCAGTAGTATATTGGGGGCGGCAGGGCGAACATTTTTT
TRBJ2-1 TRBV11-2 NA NA CASSSFISPRRMGRNEQFF TGTGCCAGCAGCTCCTTTATATCCCCGCGGCGGATGGGTCGCAATGAGCAGTTCTTC